These T cell receptor beta chains were read from a single sample in a study of T cells in localized non-small cell lung cancer. The protocol was immunoSEQ multiplex PCR, while the TCRdb copy is restricted to in-frame clones and leaves out a portion. Of about 91,000 clones in the sample, roughly 90% were seen once. Sequencing was performed on peripheral blood, taken before any cancer treatment. The receptors here all came from a man aged 40-75 years with stage I squamous cell lung carcinoma. Both conserved end residues are part of each CDR3. D genes are given only for firm matches. Rows give clone size only sometimes, using once, few, many, or a class for an expanded clone.

d_gene	v_gene	j_gene	abundance	CDR3nt	CDR3aa
-	TRBV27	TRBJ2-2	once	TGTGCCAGCAGTGCAGCCGGGACTGCAACCGGGGAGCTGTTTTTT	CASSAAGTATGELFF
TRBD1	TRBV28	TRBJ2-3	-	TGTGCCATATACAGGGGAAGGAACACAGATACGCAGTATTTT	CAIYRGRNTDTQYF
TRBD2	TRBV2	TRBJ2-1	-	TGTGCCAGCAGTGAATTAGCGGGGGGGCCGCCTGAGCAGTTCTTC	CASSELAGGPPEQFF
-	TRBV28	TRBJ1-1	-	TGTGCCAGCAGTTTAGCCAGACAGATAGAAGCTTTCTTT	CASSLARQIEAFF
-	TRBV7-9	TRBJ2-7	-	TGTGCCAGCAGCTTAGAGGGGTCCTTTGAGCAGTACTTC	CASSLEGSFEQYF
-	TRBV4-1	TRBJ2-2	-	TGCGCCAGCAGCCCCCGCGAAGGGGGGACCGGGGAGCTGTTTTTT	CASSPREGGTGELFF
-	TRBV18	TRBJ1-1	-	TGTGCCAGCTCACAAACAGGGAACACTGAAGCTTTCTTT	CASSQTGNTEAFF
-	TRBV7-9	TRBJ1-4	-	TGTGCCAGCAGCTTAGAGGTCATCAGTGAAAAACTGTTTTTT	CASSLEVISEKLFF
TRBD2	TRBV7-3	TRBJ2-2	-	TGTGCCAGCAGCTTGGCGGCTAGCGGGGTTTCGAACACCGGGGAGCTGTTTTTT	CASSLAASGVSNTGELFF
-	TRBV2	TRBJ2-7	few	TGTGCCAGCAGGTGGACAGACCACGAGCAGTACTTC	CASRWTDHEQYF
-	TRBV19	TRBJ2-5	-	TGTGCCAGTAGTATAGTTACTGACCTGAAGACCCAGTACTTC	CASSIVTDLKTQYF
-	TRBV7-2	TRBJ2-5	-	TGTGCCAGCAGCTTAGAGGCGGGGCGGCGAGTCAAAGAGACCCAGTACTTC	CASSLEAGRRVKETQYF
-	TRBV5-6	TRBJ1-4	-	TGTGCCAGCAGCTTGGCCGGGAAACTGTTTTTT	CASSLAGKLFF
TRBD1	TRBV6-5	TRBJ1-2	-	TGTGCCAGCAGGAATGACAGGGAACGTTACACCTTC	CASRNDRERYTF
TRBD1	TRBV10-3	TRBJ1-5	many	TGTGCCACCCGGACAGGGGGAATGGGGCCCCAGCATTTT	CATRTGGMGPQHF
-	TRBV10-1	TRBJ1-1	-	TGCGCCAGCAGTGACGGCGGCACTGAAGCTTTCTTT	CASSDGGTEAFF
-	TRBV7-3	TRBJ2-2	-	TGTGCCAGCAGCTTAAAGGACTCGGGGGAGCTGTTTTTT	CASSLKDSGELFF
-	TRBV19	TRBJ1-3	-	TGTGCCAGTAGTCCAGCCATAAACACCATATATTTT	CASSPAINTIYF
-	TRBV28	TRBJ1-5	once	TGTGCCAGCAGTTTAGGAACAGGTCCGGTGCCCCAGCATTTT	CASSLGTGPVPQHF
TRBD1	TRBV6-1	TRBJ2-1	-	TGTGCCAGCAGCCTGGGACAGAGTCACAATGAGCAGTTCTTC	CASSLGQSHNEQFF
TRBD1	TRBV28	TRBJ2-1	-	TGTGCCAGCAGCCGAGTTCGAGGGGGCGCCCCGAATGAGCAGTTCTTC	CASSRVRGGAPNEQFF
-	TRBV19	TRBJ1-1	-	TGTGCCAGTAGTATTCAGGGGATGGGGACTGAAGCTTTCTTT	CASSIQGMGTEAFF
-	TRBV5-4	TRBJ2-3	-	TGTGCCAGCACCGGACTATTCACAGATACGCAGTATTTT	CASTGLFTDTQYF
TRBD2	TRBV25-1	TRBJ2-1	-	TGTGCCAGCAGTGAATATGTACTAGCGGGGGGTGAGCAGTTCTTC	CASSEYVLAGGEQFF
-	TRBV7-3	TRBJ1-1	once	TGTGCCAGCAGCCCGTTAGGGACTATGAACACTGAAGCTTTCTTT	CASSPLGTMNTEAFF
-	TRBV4-1	TRBJ2-5	-	TGCGCCAGCAGCCAAGGTACACTCGGAGAGACCCAGTACTTC	CASSQGTLGETQYF
-	TRBV5-1	TRBJ2-2	-	TGCGCCAGCAGCTTGGGGAACACATACACCGGGGAGCTGTTTTTT	CASSLGNTYTGELFF